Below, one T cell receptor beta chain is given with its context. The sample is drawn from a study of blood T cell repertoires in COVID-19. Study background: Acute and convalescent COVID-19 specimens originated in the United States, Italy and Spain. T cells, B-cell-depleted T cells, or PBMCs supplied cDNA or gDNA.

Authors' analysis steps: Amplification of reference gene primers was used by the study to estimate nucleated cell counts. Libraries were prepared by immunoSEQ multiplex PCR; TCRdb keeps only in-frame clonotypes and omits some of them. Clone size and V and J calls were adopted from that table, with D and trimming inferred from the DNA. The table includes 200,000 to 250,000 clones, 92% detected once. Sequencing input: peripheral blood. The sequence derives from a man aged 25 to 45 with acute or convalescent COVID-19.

The CDR3 sequence: CASSAKSSGGVYEQYF. The CDR3 nucleotides are TGTGCCAGCAGCGCGAAGTCTAGCGGGGGTGTCTACGAGCAGTACTTC. The J gene is TRBJ2-7, the V gene TRBV5-4; TRBD2 matches at 10 bases. The CDR3 covers 16 residues. V lost 4 bases, J lost 3 bases, and 10 bases stayed unmatched. Germline loops: CDR1 SGHNT, CDR2 YYREEE (reference sequence).